This TCR beta chain was documented in a study of cytomegalovirus exposure and HLA in healthy donors. Across the study: In an early release, HLA-typed donors contributed approximately 80 million unique TCR sequences.

The ends were cut back, 7 bases at V and 3 bases at J, with 12 bases in the middle. The CDR3 totals 13 residues. Germline V gene data show CDR1 as PRHDT and CDR2 as FYEKMQ (reference sequence). Study-level findings and limits: HLA alleles were associated with 15,000 to 20,000 TCR beta sequences in a later analysis at 0.05 false discovery rate. TCR beta V segments were, for the most part, productive about 87% or about 30% of the time in an earlier analysis. Later analysis showed most CMV-associated TCR beta chains appearing HLA-restricted.

The PCR was carried out with 60 Vbeta primers and 13 Jbeta primers. Assay: immunoSEQ multiplex PCR; the TCRdb copy retains only in-frame clones and omits some. Among some 190,000 clones, just under 75% were seen once, and the ten largest hold over 4%. On this clone itself: Its antigen is still unknown.

Sequences were obtained from PBMCs. The V gene is TRBV13, the J gene TRBJ1-1; weak D call: TRBD1 (5 bases). This sequence was found in a man aged 25-40 years in good health and CMV-seropositive. CDR3 residues: CASTPRGDTEAFF. CDR3 nucleotides: TGTGCCAGCACACCGCGGGGGGACACTGAAGCTTTCTTT.